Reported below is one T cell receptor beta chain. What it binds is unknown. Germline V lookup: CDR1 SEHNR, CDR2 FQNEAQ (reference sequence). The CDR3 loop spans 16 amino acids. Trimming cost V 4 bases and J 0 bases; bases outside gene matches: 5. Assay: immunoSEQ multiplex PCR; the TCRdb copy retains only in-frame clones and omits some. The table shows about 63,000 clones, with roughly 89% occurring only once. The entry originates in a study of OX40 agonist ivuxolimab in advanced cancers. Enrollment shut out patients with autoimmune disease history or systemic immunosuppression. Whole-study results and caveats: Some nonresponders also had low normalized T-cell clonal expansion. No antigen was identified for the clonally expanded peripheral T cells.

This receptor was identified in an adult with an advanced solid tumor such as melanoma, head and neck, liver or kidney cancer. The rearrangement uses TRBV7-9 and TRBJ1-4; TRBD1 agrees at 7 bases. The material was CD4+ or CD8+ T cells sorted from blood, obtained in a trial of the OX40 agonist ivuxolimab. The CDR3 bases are TGTGCCAGCAGCTCCGACAGGGTTGCAACTAATGAAAAACTGTTTTTT. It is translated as CASSSDRVATNEKLFF.